This T cell receptor (beta chain) was identified during a study of blood T cell repertoires in COVID-19. The overall study: From the United States, Italy and Spain came samples of acute and convalescent COVID-19. PBMCs, B-cell-depleted T cells, or T cells provided the cDNA or gDNA that made up the material.

Authors' data handling: Estimation of nucleated cell counts relied on the amplification of reference gene primers. TCRdb keeps only in-frame clones here, not all; method: immunoSEQ multiplex PCR. That table furnishes V, J and clone size, whereas the DNA furnished D and trimming. The table has around 150,000 clones, under 90% seen once. V was pared by 4 bases and J by 12 bases, with 13 bases between. Per germline, CDR1 SQVTM and CDR2 ANQGSEA. The CDR3 contains 11 residues. Sequences were obtained from peripheral blood. The rearrangement uses TRBV29-1 and TRBJ2-1; D gene uncertain. The receptor was derived from a woman at least 80 years old with acute or convalescent COVID-19. The CDR3, as DNA: TGCAGCGTTGGACTCCAAAACCGGCAGTTCTTC. This sequence encodes CSVGLQNRQFF.